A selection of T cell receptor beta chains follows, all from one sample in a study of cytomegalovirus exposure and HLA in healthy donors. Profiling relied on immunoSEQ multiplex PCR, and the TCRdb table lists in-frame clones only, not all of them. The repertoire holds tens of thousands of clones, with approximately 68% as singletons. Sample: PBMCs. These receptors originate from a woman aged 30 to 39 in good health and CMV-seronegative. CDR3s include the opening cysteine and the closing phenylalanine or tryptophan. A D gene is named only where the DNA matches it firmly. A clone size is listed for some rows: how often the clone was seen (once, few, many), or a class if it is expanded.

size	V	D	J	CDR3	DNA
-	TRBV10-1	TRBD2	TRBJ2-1	CASSDTGRDFGLAGGTYKNEQFF	TGCGCCAGCAGTGATACGGGGCGGGATTTTGGACTAGCGGGGGGCACCTACAAGAATGAGCAGTTCTTC
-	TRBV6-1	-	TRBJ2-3	CASSALFFDTQYF	TGTGCCAGCAGTGCATTGTTTTTCGATACGCAGTATTTT
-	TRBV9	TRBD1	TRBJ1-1	CASSVSGTGVNTEAFF	TGTGCCAGCAGCGTTTCCGGGACAGGGGTGAACACTGAAGCTTTCTTT
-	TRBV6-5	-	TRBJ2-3	CASSYSGGLSGTQYF	TGTGCCAGCAGTTACTCGGGGGGACTTAGTGGTACGCAGTATTTT
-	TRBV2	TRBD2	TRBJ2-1	CASSESSGYNEQFF	TGTGCCAGCAGTGAGTCTAGCGGATACAATGAGCAGTTCTTC
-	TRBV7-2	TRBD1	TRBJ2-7	CASRYGTDSYEQYF	TGTGCCAGCAGGTACGGGACAGATTCCTACGAGCAGTACTTC
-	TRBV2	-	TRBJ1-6	CASNPWDTGFPLHF	TGTGCCAGCAACCCCTGGGACACCGGCTTCCCCCTCCACTTT
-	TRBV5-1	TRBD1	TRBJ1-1	CASSYGQGARSTEAFF	TGCGCCAGCAGCTATGGACAGGGGGCTCGTAGTACTGAAGCTTTCTTT
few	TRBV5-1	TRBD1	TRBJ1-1	CASSYIPGTVYTEAFF	TGCGCCAGCAGCTATATTCCCGGGACAGTATACACTGAAGCTTTCTTT
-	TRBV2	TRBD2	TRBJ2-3	CASSVAGGRTDTQYF	TGTGCCAGCAGTGTGGCGGGGGGGAGGACAGATACGCAGTATTTT
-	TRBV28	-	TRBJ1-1	CASSLEQGLQGAFF	TGTGCCAGCAGTTTGGAGCAGGGACTGCAGGGTGCTTTCTTT
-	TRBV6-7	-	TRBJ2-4	CASSPDIYSSKNIQYF	TGTGCCAGCAGTCCGGACATCTATAGTTCCAAAAACATTCAGTACTTC
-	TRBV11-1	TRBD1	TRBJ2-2	CATRDREDTGELFF	TGTGCCACCAGGGACAGGGAAGACACCGGGGAGCTGTTTTTT
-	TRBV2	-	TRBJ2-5	CASSDKGLTETQYF	TGTGCCAGCAGTGACAAGGGGTTAACGGAGACCCAGTACTTC
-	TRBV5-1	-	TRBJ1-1	CASSLYPGSTEAFF	TGCGCCAGCAGCTTGTATCCCGGGTCCACTGAAGCTTTCTTT
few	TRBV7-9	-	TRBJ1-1	CASRSGGGERSFEAFF	TGTGCCAGCAGGTCGGGGGGGGGCGAAAGAAGTTTTGAAGCTTTCTTT
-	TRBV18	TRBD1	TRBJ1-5	CASSSGQGNQPQHF	TGTGCCAGCTCCTCTGGACAGGGCAATCAGCCCCAGCATTTT
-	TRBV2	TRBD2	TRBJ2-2	CASSEVGLAGGPVTGELFF	TGTGCCAGCAGTGAAGTGGGTCTAGCGGGGGGGCCGGTCACCGGGGAGCTGTTTTTT
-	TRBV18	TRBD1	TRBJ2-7	CASSPDRLEPYEQYF	TGTGCCAGCTCCCCGGACAGGCTGGAACCCTACGAGCAGTACTTC
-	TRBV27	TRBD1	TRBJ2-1	CATTVGQGMKNEQFF	TGTGCCACCACTGTGGGACAGGGAATGAAAAATGAGCAGTTCTTC
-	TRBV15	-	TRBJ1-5	CATSRDRAGQPQHF	TGTGCCACCAGCAGAGACAGGGCAGGTCAGCCCCAGCATTTT
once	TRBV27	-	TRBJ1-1	CASSRSAGNTYLTEAFF	TGTGCCAGCAGCCGATCAGCAGGGAACACCTATCTCACTGAAGCTTTCTTT
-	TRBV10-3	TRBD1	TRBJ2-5	CAINGGQQETQYF	TGTGCCATCAATGGGGGACAGCAAGAGACCCAGTACTTC
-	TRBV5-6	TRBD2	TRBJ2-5	CASSRRTSGGAETQYF	TGTGCCAGCAGCCGAAGGACTAGCGGGGGGGCGGAGACCCAGTACTTC
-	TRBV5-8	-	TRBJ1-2	CASSASLGANYGYTF	TGTGCCAGCAGCGCTTCCTTGGGCGCGAACTATGGCTACACCTTC
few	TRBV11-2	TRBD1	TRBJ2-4	CASSSRDRDAKNIQYF	TGTGCCAGCAGCTCCCGGGACAGGGATGCCAAAAACATTCAGTACTTC
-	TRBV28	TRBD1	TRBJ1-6	CASRATGDSYNSPLHF	TGTGCCAGCAGGGCTACAGGGGATTCCTATAATTCACCCCTCCACTTT
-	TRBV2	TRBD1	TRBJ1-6	CASSPSLDRHF	TGTGCCAGCAGCCCCTCCCTGGACAGGCACTTT
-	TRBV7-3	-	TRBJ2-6	CASSLTRGNGANVLTF	TGTGCCAGCAGCTTAACGCGGGGAAACGGGGCCAACGTCCTGACTTTC
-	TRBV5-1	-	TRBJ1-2	CASSPGQTSYGYTF	TGCGCCAGCAGCCCGGGACAAACTAGCTATGGCTACACCTTC
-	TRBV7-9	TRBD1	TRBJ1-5	CASSLSTGPKPQHF	TGTGCCAGCAGCTTGTCGACAGGGCCAAAACCCCAGCATTTT
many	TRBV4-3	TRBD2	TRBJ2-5	CASSQDPSGGAETQYF	TGCGCCAGCAGCCAAGATCCAAGCGGGGGGGCCGAGACCCAGTACTTC
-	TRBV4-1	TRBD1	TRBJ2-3	CASSQGQGSDTQYF	TGCGCCAGCAGCCAAGGACAGGGCTCAGATACGCAGTATTTT
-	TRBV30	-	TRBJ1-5	CAWSGRRGDQPQHF	TGTGCCTGGAGTGGCCGGAGGGGTGATCAGCCCCAGCATTTT
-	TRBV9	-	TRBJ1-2	CASSVARRGSGYTF	TGTGCCAGCAGCGTAGCAAGGAGGGGATCTGGCTACACCTTC
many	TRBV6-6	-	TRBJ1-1	CASTREEDTEAFF	TGTGCCAGCACCCGAGAGGAAGACACTGAAGCTTTCTTT
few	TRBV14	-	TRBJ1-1	CASSRAGMNTEAFF	TGTGCCAGCAGCCGGGCAGGGATGAACACTGAAGCTTTCTTT
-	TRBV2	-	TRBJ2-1	CASKERSGFPSFNEQFF	TGTGCCAGCAAGGAGAGATCGGGATTTCCCTCCTTCAATGAGCAGTTCTTC
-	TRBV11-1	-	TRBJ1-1	CASSLDRGTEAFF	TGTGCCAGCAGCCTCGACCGGGGCACTGAAGCTTTCTTT
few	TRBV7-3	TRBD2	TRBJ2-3	CASSLTGSGGPSTDTQYF	TGTGCCAGCAGCTTAACGGGTAGCGGGGGGCCGAGCACAGATACGCAGTATTTT
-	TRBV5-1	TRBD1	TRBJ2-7	CASSSTGGAGSYEQYF	TGCGCCAGCAGCTCTACAGGGGGCGCGGGCTCCTACGAGCAGTACTTC
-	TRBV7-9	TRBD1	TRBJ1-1	CASSFPRQGEAEAFF	TGTGCCAGCAGCTTCCCACGTCAGGGGGAGGCTGAAGCTTTCTTT
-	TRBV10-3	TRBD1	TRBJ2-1	CAISDPGTGNNEQFF	TGTGCCATCAGTGACCCCGGGACAGGGAACAATGAGCAGTTCTTC
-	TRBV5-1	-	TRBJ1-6	CASSLDGGNSPLHF	TGCGCCAGCAGCTTGGATGGGGGGAATTCACCCCTCCACTTT
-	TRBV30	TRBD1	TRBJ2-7	CAWDNQGVDEQYF	TGTGCCTGGGACAATCAGGGGGTCGACGAGCAGTACTTC
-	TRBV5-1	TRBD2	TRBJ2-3	CASSLTTSGLTDTQYF	TGCGCCAGCAGCTTGACCACTAGCGGCCTCACAGATACGCAGTATTTT